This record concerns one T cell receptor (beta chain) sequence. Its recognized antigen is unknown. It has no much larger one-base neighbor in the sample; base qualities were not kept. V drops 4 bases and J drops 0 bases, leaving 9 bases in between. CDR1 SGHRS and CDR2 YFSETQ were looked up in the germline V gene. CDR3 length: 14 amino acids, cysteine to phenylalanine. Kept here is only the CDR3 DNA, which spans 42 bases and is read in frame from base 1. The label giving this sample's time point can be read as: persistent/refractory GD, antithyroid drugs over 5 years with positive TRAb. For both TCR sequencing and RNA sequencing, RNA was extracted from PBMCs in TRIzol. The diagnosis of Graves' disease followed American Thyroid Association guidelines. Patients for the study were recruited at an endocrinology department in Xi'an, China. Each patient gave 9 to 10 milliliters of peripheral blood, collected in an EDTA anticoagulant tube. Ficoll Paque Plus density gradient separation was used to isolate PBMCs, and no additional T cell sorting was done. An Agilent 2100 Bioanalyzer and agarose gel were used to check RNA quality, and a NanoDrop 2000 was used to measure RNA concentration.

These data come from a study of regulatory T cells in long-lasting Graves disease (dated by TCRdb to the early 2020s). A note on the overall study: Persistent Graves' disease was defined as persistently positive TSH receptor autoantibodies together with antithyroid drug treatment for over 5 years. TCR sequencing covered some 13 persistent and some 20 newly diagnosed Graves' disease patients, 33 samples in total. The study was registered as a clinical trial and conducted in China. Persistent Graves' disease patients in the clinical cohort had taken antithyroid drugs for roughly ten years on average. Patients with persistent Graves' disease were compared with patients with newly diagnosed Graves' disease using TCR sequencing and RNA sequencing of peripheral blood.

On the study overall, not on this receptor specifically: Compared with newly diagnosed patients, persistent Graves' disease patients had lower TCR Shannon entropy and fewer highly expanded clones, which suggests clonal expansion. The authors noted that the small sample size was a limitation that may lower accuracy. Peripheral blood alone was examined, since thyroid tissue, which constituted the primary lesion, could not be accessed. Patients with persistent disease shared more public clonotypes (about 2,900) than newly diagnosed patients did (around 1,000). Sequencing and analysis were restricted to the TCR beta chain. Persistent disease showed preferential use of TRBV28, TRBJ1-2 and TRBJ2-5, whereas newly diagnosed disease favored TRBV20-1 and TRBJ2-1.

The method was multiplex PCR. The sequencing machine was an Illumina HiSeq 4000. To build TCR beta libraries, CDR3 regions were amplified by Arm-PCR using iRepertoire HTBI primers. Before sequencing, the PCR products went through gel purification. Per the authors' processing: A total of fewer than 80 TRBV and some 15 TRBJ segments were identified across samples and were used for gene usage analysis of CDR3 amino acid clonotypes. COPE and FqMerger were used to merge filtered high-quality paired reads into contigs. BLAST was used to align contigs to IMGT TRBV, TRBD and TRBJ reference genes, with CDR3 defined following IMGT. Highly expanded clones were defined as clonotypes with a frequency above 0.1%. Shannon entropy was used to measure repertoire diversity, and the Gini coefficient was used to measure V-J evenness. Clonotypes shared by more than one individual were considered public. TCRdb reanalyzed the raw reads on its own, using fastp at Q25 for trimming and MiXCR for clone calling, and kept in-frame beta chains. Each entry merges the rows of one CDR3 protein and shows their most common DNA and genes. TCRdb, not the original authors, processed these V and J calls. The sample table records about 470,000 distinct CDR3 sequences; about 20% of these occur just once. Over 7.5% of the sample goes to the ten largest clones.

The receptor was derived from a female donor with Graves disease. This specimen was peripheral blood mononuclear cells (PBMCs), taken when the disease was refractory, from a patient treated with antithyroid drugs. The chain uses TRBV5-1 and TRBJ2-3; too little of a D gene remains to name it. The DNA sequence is TGCGCCAGCAGCATAACAACTAGCACAGATACGCAGTATTTT. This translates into CASSITTSTDTQYF. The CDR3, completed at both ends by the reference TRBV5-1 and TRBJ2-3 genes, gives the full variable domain KAGVTQTPRYLIKTRGQQVTLSCSPISGHRSVSWYQQTPGQGLQFLFEYFSETQRNKGNFPGRFSGRQFSNSRSEMNVSTLELGDSALYLCASSITTSTDTQYFGPGTRLTVL.